This TCR beta chain was observed in a study of CD8 T cells in ankylosing spondylitis. In this sample, this clonotype turned up many times. TCRdb fed the 5' RACE reads into MiXCR, producing one record per CDR3 protein. The table has roughly 130,000 distinct CDR3 sequences, around 7% seen once. The specimen was blood, either unsorted or a sorted T cell fraction (not recorded which). The sequence was collected from a male donor with ankylosing spondylitis or in good health (not recorded which).

The CDR3 reads CASSLDGSYEQYF. The DNA of the CDR3 is TGCGCCAGCAGCTTGGACGGATCCTACGAGCAGTACTTC. The chain joins TRBV5-1 to TRBJ2-7; D is ambiguous. Trimming cost V 0 bases and J 1 base, with 5 bases left between them. Germline loops: CDR1 SGHRS, CDR2 YFSETQ. The CDR3 is 13 residues long.